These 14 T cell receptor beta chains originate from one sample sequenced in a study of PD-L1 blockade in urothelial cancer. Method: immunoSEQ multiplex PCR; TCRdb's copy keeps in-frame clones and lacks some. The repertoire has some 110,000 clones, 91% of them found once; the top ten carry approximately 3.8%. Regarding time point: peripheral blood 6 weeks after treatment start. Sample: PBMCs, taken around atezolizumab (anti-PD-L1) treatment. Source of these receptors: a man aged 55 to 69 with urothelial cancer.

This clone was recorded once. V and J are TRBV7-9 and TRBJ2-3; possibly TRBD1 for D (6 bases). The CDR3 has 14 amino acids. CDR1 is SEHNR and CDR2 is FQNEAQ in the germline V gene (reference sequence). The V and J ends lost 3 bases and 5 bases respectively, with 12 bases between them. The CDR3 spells CASSLAGDIDTQYF. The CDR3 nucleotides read TGTGCCAGCAGCTTGGCAGGGGACATAGATACGCAGTATTTT. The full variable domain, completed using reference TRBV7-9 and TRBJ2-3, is DTGVSQNPRHKITKRGQNVTFRCDPISEHNRLYWYRQTLGQGPEFLTYFQNEAQLEKSRLLSDRFSAERPKGSFSTLEIQRTEQGDSAMYLCASSLAGDIDTQYFGPGTRLTVL.

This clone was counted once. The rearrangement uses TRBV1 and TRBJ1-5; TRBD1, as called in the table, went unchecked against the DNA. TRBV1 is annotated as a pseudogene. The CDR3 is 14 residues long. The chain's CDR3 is CTSSQGTGAPPQHF. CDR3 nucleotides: TGCACCAGCAGCCAAGGGACAGGGGCACCGCCCCAGCATTTT.

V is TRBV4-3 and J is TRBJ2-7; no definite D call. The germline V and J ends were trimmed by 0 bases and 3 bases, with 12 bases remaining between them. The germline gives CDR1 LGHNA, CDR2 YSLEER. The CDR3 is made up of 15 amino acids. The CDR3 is CASSQDRGPGYEQYF. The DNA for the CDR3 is TGCGCCAGCAGCCAAGATCGCGGCCCGGGCTACGAGCAGTACTTC.

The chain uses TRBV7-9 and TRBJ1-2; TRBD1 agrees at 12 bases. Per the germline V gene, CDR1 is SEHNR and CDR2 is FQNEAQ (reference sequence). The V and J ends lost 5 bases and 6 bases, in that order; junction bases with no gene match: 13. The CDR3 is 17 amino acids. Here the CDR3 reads CASSTRSGTGGLDGYTF. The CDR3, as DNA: TGTGCCAGCAGCACTCGATCCGGGACAGGGGGCCTGGATGGCTACACCTTC.

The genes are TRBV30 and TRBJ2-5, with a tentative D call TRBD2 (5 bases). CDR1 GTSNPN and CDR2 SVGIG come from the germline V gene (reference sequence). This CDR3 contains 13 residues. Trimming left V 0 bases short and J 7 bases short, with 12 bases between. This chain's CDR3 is CAWSVRDATTQYF. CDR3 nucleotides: TGTGCCTGGAGTGTCCGGGATGCGACGACCCAGTACTTC.

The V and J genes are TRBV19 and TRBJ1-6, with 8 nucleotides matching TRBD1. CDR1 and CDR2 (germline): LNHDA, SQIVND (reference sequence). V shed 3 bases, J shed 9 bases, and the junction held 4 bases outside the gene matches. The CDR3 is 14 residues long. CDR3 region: CASSIAQGASPLHF. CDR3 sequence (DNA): TGTGCCAGTAGTATTGCTCAGGGGGCTTCACCCCTCCACTTT.

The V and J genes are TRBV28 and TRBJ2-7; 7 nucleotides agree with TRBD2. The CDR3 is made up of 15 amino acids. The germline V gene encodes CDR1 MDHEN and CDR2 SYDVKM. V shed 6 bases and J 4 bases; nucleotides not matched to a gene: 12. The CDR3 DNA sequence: TGTGCCAGCAGCCCCCGGCTAGCGGTAGGTTACGAGCAGTACTTC. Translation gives CASSPRLAVGYEQYF.

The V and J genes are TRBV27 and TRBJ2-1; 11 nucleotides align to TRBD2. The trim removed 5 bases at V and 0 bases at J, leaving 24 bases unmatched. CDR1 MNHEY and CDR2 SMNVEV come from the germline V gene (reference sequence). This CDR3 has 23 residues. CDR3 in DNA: TGTGCCAGCAGTCCCCACCCCGGGACTAGCGGAAAAATCTACTTAAGCTCCTACAATGAGCAGTTCTTC. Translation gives CASSPHPGTSGKIYLSSYNEQFF.

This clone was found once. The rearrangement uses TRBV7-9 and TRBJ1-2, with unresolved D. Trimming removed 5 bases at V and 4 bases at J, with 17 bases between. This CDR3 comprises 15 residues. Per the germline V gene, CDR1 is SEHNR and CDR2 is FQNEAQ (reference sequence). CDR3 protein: CASSDTAGGGYGYTF. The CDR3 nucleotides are TGTGCCAGCAGCGATACAGCTGGTGGAGGCTATGGCTACACCTTC.

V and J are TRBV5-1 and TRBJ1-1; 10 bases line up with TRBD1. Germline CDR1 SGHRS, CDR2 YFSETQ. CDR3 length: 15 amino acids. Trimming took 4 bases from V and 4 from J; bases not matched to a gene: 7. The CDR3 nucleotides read TGCGCCAGCAGCCCAGTTGGACAGGGGGGCACTGAAGCTTTCTTT. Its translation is CASSPVGQGGTEAFF.

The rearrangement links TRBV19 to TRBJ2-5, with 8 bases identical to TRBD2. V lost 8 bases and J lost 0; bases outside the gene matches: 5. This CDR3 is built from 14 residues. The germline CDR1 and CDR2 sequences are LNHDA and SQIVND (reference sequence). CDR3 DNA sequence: TGTGCCAGTTTGCGGGAGGTACACCAAGAGACCCAGTACTTC. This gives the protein CASLREVHQETQYF.

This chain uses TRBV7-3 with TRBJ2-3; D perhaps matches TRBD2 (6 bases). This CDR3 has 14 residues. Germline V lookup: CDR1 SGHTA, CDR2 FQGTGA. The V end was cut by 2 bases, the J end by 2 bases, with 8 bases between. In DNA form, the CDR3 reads TGTGCCAGCAGCTTAGCGGGAAACACAGATACGCAGTATTTT. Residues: CASSLAGNTDTQYF.

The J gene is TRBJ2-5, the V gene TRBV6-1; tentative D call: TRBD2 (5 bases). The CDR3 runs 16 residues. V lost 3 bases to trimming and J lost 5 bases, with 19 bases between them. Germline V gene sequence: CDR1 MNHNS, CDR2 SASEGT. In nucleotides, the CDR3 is TGTGCCAGCAGTGAGCCGGCCGCGGGTTCTCGGGAGACCCAGTACTTC. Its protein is CASSEPAAGSRETQYF.

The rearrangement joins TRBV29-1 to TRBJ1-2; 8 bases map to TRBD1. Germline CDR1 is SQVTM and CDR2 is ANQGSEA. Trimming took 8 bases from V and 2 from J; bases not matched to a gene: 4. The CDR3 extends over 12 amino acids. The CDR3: CSTRQGNYGYTF. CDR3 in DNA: TGCAGCACGAGACAGGGGAACTATGGCTACACCTTC.